The sequence of this T cell receptor beta chain was determined in a study of tumour-infiltrating T cells in Burkitt lymphoma (dated by TCRdb to the early 2020s). As for the study more broadly: Clinical outcome was correlated with TCR repertoire data, and overall and progression-free survival were found to be predicted by productive clonality independently of established prognosticators, including age at diagnosis.

From a lookup of the germline V gene, CDR1 and CDR2 are MNHEY and SVGAGI. V lost 6 bases and J lost 4 bases; the stretch between them is 9 bases long. The CDR3, cysteine through phenylalanine, is 12 amino acids long. The only DNA kept is the CDR3, 36 bases in frame from the first base. Library method: the immunoSEQ multiplex PCR assay. TCRdb obtained this table from immuneACCESS and retained in-frame rearrangements with V and J assigned. These tables miss some clones; where compared with another copy, unresolved V genes account for less than half of the shortfall, and the remainder is unexplained. The sample includes about 2,500 clones, with about 90% observed a single time. Around 19% of the sample is held by the ten biggest clonotypes. As concerns this clone: The target of this receptor is not known. The record has no base qualities; no much larger clone is one base away.

The chain is encoded by TRBV6-5 joined to TRBJ1-2; the best D guess is TRBD1, with 5 bases matching. The clonotype originates from a human donor with diffuse large B-cell lymphoma. The sample taken for sequencing was tumor tissue. This receptor carries the CDR3 CASRGDPYGYTF. The DNA is as follows: TGTGCCAGCAGAGGGGATCCCTATGGCTACACCTTC.